This T cell receptor (beta chain) is drawn from a study of T cell responses to AZD1222 COVID-19 vaccine. The V and J ends lost 3 bases and 3 bases, in that order; junction bases with no gene match: 4. The CDR3 is 13 amino acids. In germline, CDR1 is GTSNPN, CDR2 SVGIG (reference sequence). TCRdb's copy holds only in-frame clones and misses some; the assay was immunoSEQ multiplex PCR. The sample consists of around 200,000 clones, 94% of them appearing once. The TCR was taken from an adult who received the AZD1222 COVID-19 vaccine. The sequencing here drew on peripheral blood, taken 28 days after the second AZD1222 dose. This chain connects TRBV30 to TRBJ1-1; 7 bases align to TRBD1. The CDR3 sequence: CAWRVGGDTEAFF. CDR3 nucleotides: TGTGCCTGGAGGGTAGGGGGCGACACTGAAGCTTTCTTT. Complete variable domain (other parts from reference TRBV30 and TRBJ1-1): SQTIHQWPATLVQPVGSPLSLECTVEGTSNPNLYWYRQAAGRGLQLLFYSVGIGQISSEVPQNLSASRPQDRQFILSSKKLLLSDSGFYLCAWRVGGDTEAFFGQGTRLTVV.